These 27 T cell receptor beta chains originate from one sample sequenced in a study of beta chain features in type 1 diabetes. Expressed TCRB transcripts were sequenced, since all the RNA that had been isolated was reverse transcribed. Libraries were prepared by immunoSEQ multiplex PCR; TCRdb keeps only in-frame clonotypes and omits some of them. The repertoire holds 350,000 to 450,000 clones, with roughly 13% as singletons. Source material: naive CD4+ T cells from blood. The receptors originated from a man aged 25 to 40 in good health.

This clone came up a few times. V gene TRBV15 combines with J gene TRBJ2-1; 11 nucleotides match TRBD2. In germline, CDR1 is LNHNV, CDR2 YYDKDF (reference sequence). The CDR3 totals 15 residues. The trim removed 1 base at V and 12 bases at J, leaving 8 bases unmatched. As DNA, the CDR3 is TGTGCCACCAGCAGAGTTTTAGCGGGAGGGCCTTGGCAGTTCTTC. Translated, it gives CATSRVLAGGPWQFF.

The table lists this clone with a few counts. The chain's CDR3 is CSSLRGQGYNEQFF. The DNA of the CDR3 is TGCAGCTCCCTTCGAGGACAGGGGTACAATGAGCAGTTCTTC. This chain uses TRBV29-1 with TRBJ2-1; 9 nucleotides agree with TRBD1. V was clipped by 8 bases and J by 4 bases; unmatched bases: 9. Germline CDR1 SQVTM, CDR2 ANQGSEA. The length of the CDR3 is 14 residues.

This clone was seen once. The V call is TRBV29-1, the J call TRBJ2-5; D is perhaps TRBD2 (6 bases). V lost 7 bases and J lost 7, with 16 bases in between. This CDR3 spans 12 amino acids. The germline V gene has CDR1 SQVTM and CDR2 ANQGSEA. The CDR3 DNA follows: TGCAGCGGCAGGAGGGGAACTGGGACCCAGTACTTC. Amino acid sequence: CSGRRGTGTQYF.

A few counts support this clone. The chain links TRBV19 to TRBJ2-6, with D perhaps TRBD1 (5 bases). The CDR3 runs 15 residues. The germline CDR1 and CDR2 sequences are LNHDA and SQIVND (reference sequence). Trimming cost V 9 bases and J 0 bases, with 12 bases left between them. In DNA, the CDR3 is TGTGCCAGCATCCAGGGTAGCTCTGGGGCCAACGTCCTGACTTTC. Translation gives CASIQGSSGANVLTF.

The chain links TRBV12-5 to TRBJ1-4; D call uncertain. The germline V gene has CDR1 LGHNT and CDR2 FRNRAP. This CDR3 comprises 13 residues. V lost 1 base to trimming and J lost 8 bases, with 8 bases between them. The CDR3 DNA is TGTGCTAGTGGTTTGGCTGGGTCGGAAAAACTGTTTTTT. It codes for CASGLAGSEKLFF.

The CDR3 coding sequence is TGCGCCAGCAGCTTAAACGGGGCAGAGACCCAGTACTTC. Its translation: CASSLNGAETQYF. The chain is built from TRBV5-1 and TRBJ2-5; D possibly uses TRBD1 or TRBD2 (5 bases each). The CDR3 extends over 13 amino acids. The germline CDR1 and CDR2 sequences are SGHRS and YFSETQ. V was cut by 2 bases and J by 4 bases, with 9 bases left in between.

This clone was found a few times. V gene TRBV5-1 combines with J gene TRBJ1-2; maybe TRBD1 (5 bases). Germline lookup yields CDR1 SGHRS and CDR2 YFSETQ. V was trimmed by 1 base and J by 6 bases, leaving 10 bases between them. The CDR3 totals 13 residues. CDR3 sequence: CASSLRGPDGYTF. Here the CDR3 DNA reads TGCGCCAGCAGCTTGAGGGGCCCGGATGGCTACACCTTC.

The rearrangement uses TRBV4-2 and TRBJ2-5, with 7 bases identical to TRBD1. The CDR3 loop spans 14 amino acids. V shed 7 bases, J shed 4 bases, and the junction held 9 bases outside the gene matches. Per germline, CDR1 LGHNA and CDR2 YNFKEQ. CDR3 in DNA: TGTGCCAGCACCCCGACAGGGAAAAGAGAGACCCAGTACTTC. Translation: CASTPTGKRETQYF.

The chain links TRBV11-3 to TRBJ1-2; D is possibly TRBD1 (5 bases). V lost 8 bases, J lost 10 bases, and 14 bases lay in between. The CDR3 loop spans 11 amino acids. Germline V gene lookup returns CDR1 SGHNT and CDR2 YENEEA. The CDR3 region is CASRGGGPYTF. The CDR3, as DNA: TGTGCCAGCCGGGGCGGAGGGCCCTACACCTTC.

The rearrangement uses TRBV29-1 and TRBJ2-1, with 11 nucleotides matching TRBD2. Germline trimming cut 4 bases from V and 0 bases from J; bases unmatched to any gene: 5. Germline V gives CDR1 SQVTM, CDR2 ANQGSEA. This CDR3 spans 16 amino acids. The CDR3 sequence: CSVGGTSGSSYNEQFF. In DNA form, the CDR3 reads TGCAGCGTTGGAGGGACTAGCGGAAGCTCCTACAATGAGCAGTTCTTC.

This clone has only a few counts. The chain has TRBV6-6 and TRBJ2-5; 10 bases agree with TRBD1. The V gene's germline CDR1 is MNHNY and CDR2 SVGAGI (reference sequence). This CDR3 has 15 amino acids. J was trimmed by 5 bases and V by 8 bases; bases with no gene match: 11. The CDR3 loop reads CASWSGTGVVETQYF. CDR3 DNA sequence: TGTGCCAGCTGGTCCGGGACAGGGGTCGTCGAGACCCAGTACTTC.

The chain recombines TRBV25-1 with TRBJ1-5, with D maybe TRBD1 (5 bases). This CDR3 contains 14 residues. Germline CDR1 reads MGHDK; CDR2 reads SYGVNS. The V and J ends lost 6 bases and 2 bases respectively, with 11 bases between them. CDR3 bases: TGTGCCAGCAGCCGCCAGGGAGGCAATCAGCCCCAGCATTTT. This sequence encodes CASSRQGGNQPQHF.

This clone was counted a few times. The chain employs TRBV7-9 and TRBJ2-3; TRBD2 agrees at 14 bases. The ends lost 5 bases at V and 3 bases at J; junction bases unmatched: 4. The germline V gene has CDR1 SEHNR and CDR2 FQNEAQ (reference sequence). The CDR3 contains 16 residues. This CDR3 is CASSRGLAGGTDTQYF. The DNA for the CDR3 is TGTGCCAGCAGCCGCGGACTAGCGGGAGGAACAGATACGCAGTATTTT.

This clone came up a few times. The rearrangement links TRBV10-3 to TRBJ2-2; 7 bases are shared with TRBD2. V lost 8 bases and J lost 1; bases outside the gene matches: 10. The CDR3 covers 16 residues. CDR1 and CDR2 (germline): ENHRY, SYGVKD. For the CDR3, the DNA is TGTGCCATCGGAGCAGGTCGGGGGGTGAACACCGGGGAGCTGTTTTTT. Its translation is CAIGAGRGVNTGELFF.

This chain uses TRBV28 with TRBJ2-7; 7 bases are shared with TRBD1. The CDR3 runs to 13 residues. Germline CDR1 MDHEN, CDR2 SYDVKM. V shed 9 bases, J shed 2 bases, and the junction held 7 bases outside the gene matches. Here the CDR3 DNA reads TGTGCCAGTCGTGGGACAGCAGCCTACGAGCAGTACGTC. Amino acids: CASRGTAAYEQYV.

V and J are TRBV30 and TRBJ1-4; TRBD1 matches at 7 bases. Germline V CDR1 and CDR2: GTSNPN, SVGIG (reference sequence). The CDR3 extends over 13 amino acids. The trim removed 7 bases at V and 7 bases at J, leaving 9 bases unmatched. This CDR3 reads CAYDRERSEKLFF. The DNA of the CDR3 is TGTGCCTACGACAGGGAAAGGAGTGAAAAACTGTTTTTT.

The V call is TRBV7-9, the J call TRBJ2-5, with D unclear. Germline V gene lookup returns CDR1 SEHNR and CDR2 FQNEAQ (reference sequence). The CDR3 loop spans 15 amino acids. Trimming pared 1 base from V and 2 bases from J, leaving 11 bases between. CDR3 sequence (DNA): TGTGCCAGCAGCTTAGTGGATCGTCGGCAAGAGACCCAGTACTTC. Its protein product is CASSLVDRRQETQYF.

This clone was detected only a few times. This chain connects TRBV2 to TRBJ2-7; tentative D call: TRBD2 (5 bases). The CDR3 extends over 11 amino acids. V lost 6 bases and J lost 3, with 6 bases in between. Germline V gives CDR1 SNHLY, CDR2 FYNNEI. The CDR3 DNA sequence: TGTGCCAGCAGCGAGGGCTACGAGCAGTACTTC. Residues: CASSEGYEQYF.

This clone was seen a single time. This chain connects TRBV11-2 to TRBJ2-7; TRBD1 matches 9 bases. Looked up from germline, CDR1 is SGHAT and CDR2 is FQNNGV. The CDR3 sequence is 15 residues long. J gave up 0 bases and V 6 bases, and 6 bases lay outside the gene matches. The CDR3 bases are TGTGCCAGCAGGACTGGGACAGGGAGCTCCTACGAGCAGTACTTC. This encodes CASRTGTGSSYEQYF.

This clone has only a few counts. The rearrangement links TRBV5-1 to TRBJ2-7; a weak D match, TRBD2 (5 bases). This CDR3 contains 12 residues. Germline V lookup: CDR1 SGHRS, CDR2 YFSETQ. Deletions cut 4 bases from V and 4 bases from J, with 9 bases between. For the CDR3, the DNA is TGCGCCAGCAGCACCCCGGGGTACGAGCAGTACTTC. Translated: CASSTPGYEQYF.

This sequence joins TRBV7-6 and TRBJ2-1; a weak D match, TRBD1 (5 bases). CDR1 is SGHVS and CDR2 is FNYEAQ in the germline V gene. Trimming pared 0 bases from V and 10 bases from J, leaving 13 bases between. This CDR3 is built from 14 residues. CDR3 DNA: TGTGCCAGCAGCTTAGCCAGGGCCCTGGGGGAGCAGTTCTTC. Translating gives CASSLARALGEQFF.

The chain is built from TRBV29-1 and TRBJ1-1; weak D call: TRBD1 (5 bases). The CDR3 spans 13 residues. Trimming removed 3 bases from V and 1 base from J, with 9 bases in between. The germline V gene encodes CDR1 SQVTM and CDR2 ANQGSEA. This CDR3 is CSVDGQGNTEAFF. CDR3 DNA: TGCAGCGTTGACGGTCAGGGGAACACTGAAGCTTTCTTT.

This rearrangement joins TRBV4-3 to TRBJ1-2; D is ambiguous. The germline V gene has CDR1 LGHNA and CDR2 YSLEER. The CDR3 sequence is 15 residues long. Between the trimmed V and J ends, which lost 4 bases and 0 bases, there was a span of 12 bases. The CDR3 nucleotides read TGCGCCAGCAGCCTTGAGGCAGCTTCTAACTATGGCTACACCTTC. It specifies CASSLEAASNYGYTF.

This chain joins TRBV7-9 and TRBJ2-7, with TRBD2 matching 7 bases. Germline CDR1 reads SEHNR; CDR2 reads FQNEAQ (reference sequence). V was clipped by 6 bases and J by 5 bases; unmatched bases: 13. This CDR3 is 15 amino acids long. The CDR3 DNA sequence: TGTGCCAGCAGTCCCGGGAGGCCGCCCGTGGACGAGCAGTACGTC. Amino acid sequence: CASSPGRPPVDEQYV.

The CDR3 sequence: CATSRDWNTGELFF. CDR3 nucleotides: TGTGCCACCAGCAGAGACTGGAACACCGGGGAGCTGTTTTTT. The gene calls are TRBV15 and TRBJ2-2, with D hard to call. V was clipped by 0 bases and J by 1 base, with 3 bases between them. The CDR3 spans 14 residues. The germline V gene has CDR1 LNHNV and CDR2 YYDKDF (reference sequence). The entire variable domain, with the rest obtained from reference TRBV15 and TRBJ2-2, is as follows: DAMVIQNPRYQVTQFGKPVTLSCSQTLNHNVMYWYQQKSSQAPKLLFHYYDKDFNNEADTPDNFQSRRPNTSFCFLDIRSPGLGDTAMYLCATSRDWNTGELFFGEGSRLTVL.

The chain carries TRBV7-2 and TRBJ2-1; 10 positions match TRBD2. CDR3 length equals 12 residues. J lost 9 bases, V lost 5 bases, and 1 base had no gene match. CDR1 is SGHTA and CDR2 is FQGNSA in the germline V gene. The CDR3 is CASSTSGIEQFF. As DNA, the CDR3 is TGTGCCAGCAGCACTAGCGGGATTGAGCAGTTCTTC.

This clone was picked up many times. The genes are TRBV14 and TRBJ2-6; 9 bases fit TRBD1. Germline lookup yields CDR1 SGHDN and CDR2 FVKESK. The CDR3 is made up of 17 amino acids. The V and J ends lost 4 bases and 0 bases, in that order; junction bases with no gene match: 4. CDR3 sequence reads: CASSPGQGVSGANVLTF. The CDR3 nucleotides read TGTGCCAGCAGCCCGGGACAGGGAGTCTCTGGGGCCAACGTCCTGACTTTC.